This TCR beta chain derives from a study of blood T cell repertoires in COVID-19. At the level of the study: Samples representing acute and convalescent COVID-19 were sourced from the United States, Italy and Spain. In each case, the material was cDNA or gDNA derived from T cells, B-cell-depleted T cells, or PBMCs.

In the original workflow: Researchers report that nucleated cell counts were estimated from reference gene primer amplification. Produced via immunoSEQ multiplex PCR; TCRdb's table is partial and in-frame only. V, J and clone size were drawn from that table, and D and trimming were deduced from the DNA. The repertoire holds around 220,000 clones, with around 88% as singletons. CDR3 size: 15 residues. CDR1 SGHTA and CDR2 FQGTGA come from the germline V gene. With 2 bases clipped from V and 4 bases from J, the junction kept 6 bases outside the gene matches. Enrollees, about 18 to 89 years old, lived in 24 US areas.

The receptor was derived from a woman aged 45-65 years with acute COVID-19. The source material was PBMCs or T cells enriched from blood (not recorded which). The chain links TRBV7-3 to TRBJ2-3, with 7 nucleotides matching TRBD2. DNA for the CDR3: TGTGCCAGCAGCTTATCGCGGGAGCGGTCAGATACGCAGTATTTT. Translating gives CASSLSRERSDTQYF.